This T cell receptor (beta chain) was recorded in a study of OX40 agonist ivuxolimab in advanced cancers. In the study overall: An agonistic anti-OX40 (CD134) antibody, ivuxolimab, was used to treat the patients. Partial responses, seen in three patients, involved one hepatocellular carcinoma and two cutaneous melanomas.

Libraries were prepared by immunoSEQ multiplex PCR; TCRdb keeps only in-frame clonotypes and omits some of them. The profile shows roughly 38,000 clones, roughly nine tenths of them singletons. V was clipped by 6 bases and J by 4 bases; unmatched bases: 8. Germline V gene data show CDR1 as MNHNY and CDR2 as SVGAGI (reference sequence). The CDR3 covers 14 residues. Sequencing used CD4+ or CD8+ T cells sorted from blood, obtained in a trial of the OX40 agonist ivuxolimab. This TCR was recovered from an adult with an advanced solid tumor such as melanoma, head and neck, liver or kidney cancer. The chain links TRBV6-6 to TRBJ1-2; 7 bases map to TRBD1. In DNA form, the CDR3 reads TGTGCCAGCAGAAACAGGGGAGGTGGCTATGGCTACACCTTC. This gives the protein CASRNRGGGYGYTF.